Shown below are 14 T cell receptor beta chains from a single sample sequenced in a study of T cells after yellow fever vaccination. TCRdb reprocessed the 5' RACE reads via MiXCR and lists one record per CDR3 protein. The profile covers roughly 300,000 distinct CDR3 sequences, with about 6.9% appearing a single time and over 15% taken by the ten largest. The sequencing used PBMCs, collected about 41 days after the first yellow fever vaccination. These receptors were collected from a man younger than 35 who received the YFV17D yellow fever vaccine.

The chain has TRBV14 and TRBJ1-2; tentatively, D is TRBD1 (5 bases). V was cut by 1 base and J by 2 bases, with 11 bases left in between. CDR3 size: 15 residues. Germline V gene data show CDR1 as SGHDN and CDR2 as FVKESK. The chain's CDR3 is CASSQVGAPNYGYTF. CDR3 coding DNA: TGTGCCAGCAGCCAAGTTGGGGCCCCAAACTATGGCTACACCTTC.

This clonotype has ten or more counts. The chain employs TRBV20-1 and TRBJ2-3, with 14 positions matching TRBD2. Trimming at V came to 3 bases and at J to 5 bases, leaving 7 bases not matched to a gene. Germline V gives CDR1 DFQATT, CDR2 SNEGSKA (reference sequence). The CDR3 length is 16 residues. The CDR3 region is CSARTSGGALGDTQYF. Here the CDR3 DNA reads TGCAGTGCTAGGACTAGCGGGGGGGCCTTGGGAGATACGCAGTATTTT.

This clonotype was detected only a few times. The genes are TRBV3-1 and TRBJ1-1; a possible D gene is TRBD1 (5 bases). V lost 2 bases to trimming and J lost 4 bases, with 17 bases between them. The V gene's germline CDR1 is LGHDT and CDR2 YNNKEL (reference sequence). The CDR3 has 16 amino acids. Here the CDR3 reads CASSQLGGRRGTEAFF. The CDR3 nucleotides are TGTGCCAGCAGCCAACTGGGCGGCAGAAGGGGCACTGAAGCTTTCTTT.

V is TRBV15 and J is TRBJ2-3; D is unresolved. V lost 6 bases to trimming and J lost 4 bases, with 11 bases between them. Germline lookup yields CDR1 LNHNV and CDR2 YYDKDF (reference sequence). CDR3 length: 13 amino acids. The CDR3 spells CATRPVGPDTQYF. The CDR3 DNA follows: TGTGCCACCAGACCAGTGGGTCCAGATACGCAGTATTTT.

The chain couples TRBV11-2 to TRBJ2-3; D gene uncertain. V lost 5 bases and J lost 2, with 17 bases in between. Germline V gene sequence: CDR1 SGHAT, CDR2 FQNNGV. This CDR3 has 16 amino acids. The CDR3 spells CASSRIQLLSTDTQYF. As DNA, the CDR3 is TGTGCCAGCAGCCGGATTCAGCTCCTATCCACAGATACGCAGTATTTT.

The chain has TRBV3-1 and TRBJ2-1; 10 bases align to TRBD1. This CDR3 is 16 amino acids long. In germline, CDR1 is LGHDT, CDR2 YNNKEL (reference sequence). V was pared by 4 bases and J by 4 bases, with 7 bases of the junction left unmatched. The CDR3 DNA sequence: TGTGCCAGCAGCCCCCGCGACAGGGGGCTTTACAATGAGCAGTTCTTC. This gives the protein CASSPRDRGLYNEQFF.

This clonotype has just a few counts. The chain links TRBV15 to TRBJ2-1; D is uncertain. Trimming removed 3 bases from V and 1 base from J, with 7 bases in between. The CDR3 covers 14 residues. From germline, CDR1 is LNHNV and CDR2 YYDKDF (reference sequence). The CDR3 coding sequence is TGTGCCACCAGCAGCCGGATATCCTACAATGAGCAGTTCTTC. Its translation is CATSSRISYNEQFF.

This sequence joins TRBV7-9 and TRBJ1-2, with D maybe TRBD1 (5 bases). Trimming stripped 4 bases from V and 7 bases from J, with 10 bases between. CDR1 and CDR2 (germline): SEHNR, FQNEAQ (reference sequence). CDR3 size: 12 residues. DNA of the CDR3: TGTGCCAGCAGCTCGGGACTGGCTGGCTACACCTTC. It translates to CASSSGLAGYTF. Using reference TRBV7-9 and TRBJ1-2 for the parts outside the CDR3, the full variable domain is DTGVSQNPRHKITKRGQNVTFRCDPISEHNRLYWYRQTLGQGPEFLTYFQNEAQLEKSRLLSDRFSAERPKGSFSTLEIQRTEQGDSAMYLCASSSGLAGYTFGSGTRLTVV.

This clonotype appeared a few times. The V and J genes are TRBV20-1 and TRBJ1-5, with TRBD1 matching 7 bases. V was clipped by 0 bases and J by 4 bases; unmatched bases: 9. The CDR3 consists of 16 residues. CDR1 is DFQATT and CDR2 is SNEGSKA in the germline V gene (reference sequence). The CDR3 loop reads CSARDRRTGVNQPQHF. The CDR3 DNA reads as TGCAGTGCTAGAGATCGTAGGACAGGAGTTAATCAGCCCCAGCATTTT.

This clonotype was detected only a few times. This chain links TRBV7-6 with TRBJ2-5; D possibly corresponds to TRBD1 (6 bases). The V gene lost 5 bases and the J gene lost 4 bases, with 14 bases spanning the gap. The germline CDR1 and CDR2 sequences are SGHVS and FNYEAQ. CDR3 length: 14 amino acids. CDR3 in amino acids: CASSPRGRAETQYF. The CDR3 bases are TGTGCCAGCAGCCCCAGGGGTCGAGCAGAGACCCAGTACTTC.

The chain joins TRBV5-1 to TRBJ2-7; the D is unclear. CDR3 size: 16 residues. V was pared by 0 bases and J by 4 bases, with 17 bases between. Germline V gives CDR1 SGHRS, CDR2 YFSETQ. This CDR3 reads CASSLGVGRISYEQYF. The CDR3 DNA is TGCGCCAGCAGCTTGGGGGTGGGAAGGATCTCTTACGAGCAGTACTTC.

The V and J genes are TRBV3-1 and TRBJ2-5; no reliable D call. Germline V gene lookup returns CDR1 LGHDT and CDR2 YNNKEL (reference sequence). The germline V and J ends were trimmed by 2 bases and 8 bases, with 12 bases remaining between them. This CDR3 comprises 13 residues. Written as DNA, the CDR3 is TGTGCCAGCAGCCAAAGCAGAGCCGGAACCCAGTACTTC. As protein: CASSQSRAGTQYF.

This clonotype was counted many times. This chain joins TRBV7-2 and TRBJ2-1; D gene unclear. V lost 3 bases and J lost 12, with 9 bases in between. CDR1 and CDR2 from the germline V gene are SGHTA and FQGNSA. The CDR3 spans 11 residues. CDR3 DNA: TGTGCCAGCAGCTTGGCCGGGTTGCAGTTCTTC. Its translation: CASSLAGLQFF.

There are a few counts of this clonotype. The chain carries TRBV11-3 and TRBJ2-1, with TRBD2 matching 8 bases. The CDR3 length is 15 residues. J lost 7 bases, V lost 4 bases, and 9 bases had no gene match. Germline V gene lookup returns CDR1 SGHNT and CDR2 YENEEA. CDR3 in DNA: TGTGCCAGCAGCTACGGGGGGGTCCGTGGGAATGAGCAGTTCTTC. Residues: CASSYGGVRGNEQFF.